The rows below give T cell receptor beta chains drawn from one sample of a study of T cells in tuberculosis. The table came from immunoSEQ multiplex PCR; TCRdb's copy has only in-frame clones and leaves some out. The sample records roughly 30,000 clones, roughly 88% being singletons. This material consisted of PBMCs, taken at tuberculosis diagnosis. Receptors were obtained from an adult with tuberculosis. Both conserved end residues are part of each CDR3. A D gene is named only where the DNA matches it firmly. Clone size, where shown, is once, few, many, or a class for clones that have expanded.

CDR3nt,CDR3aa,d_gene,v_gene,j_gene,abundance
TGTGCCAGCAGCTCCGCCGGACTAGCGGTTTACAATGAGCAGTTCTTC,CASSSAGLAVYNEQFF,TRBD2,TRBV11-2,TRBJ2-1,.
TGTGCCAGCAGTGAACCGAGCAGGGTATCCAATGGCTACACCTTC,CASSEPSRVSNGYTF,.,TRBV6-1,TRBJ1-2,few
TGTGCCAGTAGTGCGACAGGGGTGAACACTGAAGCTTTCTTT,CASSATGVNTEAFF,TRBD1,TRBV19,TRBJ1-1,.
TGTGCCATCAGTGACAGCTCTGGAAACACCATATATTTT,CAISDSSGNTIYF,.,TRBV10-3,TRBJ1-3,.
TGTGCCAGTAGTGATCTACAGGGGTTGGGCACAGATACGCAGTATTTT,CASSDLQGLGTDTQYF,TRBD1,TRBV19,TRBJ2-3,once
TGTGCCAGCAGCCCTAGGCCGGGACTCGCCTACGAGCAGTACTTC,CASSPRPGLAYEQYF,.,TRBV7-8,TRBJ2-7,.
TGTGCCATCAGTCTACTCACTTCAGGGGGCCAAGAGACCCAGTACTTC,CAISLLTSGGQETQYF,TRBD1,TRBV10-3,TRBJ2-5,.
TGTGCCAGCAGGCCGGGACAGACAAACAATCAGCCCCAGCATTTT,CASRPGQTNNQPQHF,TRBD1,TRBV28,TRBJ1-5,.
TGTGCCAGCAGCCAGAAGCCGGGACTAGCGGCTAACAATGAGCAGTTCTTC,CASSQKPGLAANNEQFF,TRBD2,TRBV7-9,TRBJ2-1,.
TGTGCCAGCAGTGGTGGACACCTTAGCAATCAGCCCCAGCATTTT,CASSGGHLSNQPQHF,.,TRBV25-1,TRBJ1-5,medium-sized
TGTGCCAGCTCACCAACCGGGACAGAGAATCAGCCCCAGCATTTT,CASSPTGTENQPQHF,TRBD1,TRBV18,TRBJ1-5,.
TGCGCCAGCAGCTTGCGCGACAGACAGTTCTCCTACAATGAGCAGTTCTTC,CASSLRDRQFSYNEQFF,.,TRBV5-1,TRBJ2-1,.
TGTGCCAGCAGCTTATCTCAGGACAAAAAACTGTTTTTT,CASSLSQDKKLFF,.,TRBV11-2,TRBJ1-4,.
TGTGCCAGCAGCTTAATTCCCAGGGACGAGCAGTACTTC,CASSLIPRDEQYF,.,TRBV11-2,TRBJ2-7,.
TGCGCCAGCAGCGTCACTAGCGGCTCCTACGAGCAGTACTTC,CASSVTSGSYEQYF,TRBD2,TRBV5-1,TRBJ2-7,.
TGTGCCACCAGCCCCGACGCGGGCGACACCGGGGAGCTGTTTTTT,CATSPDAGDTGELFF,.,TRBV15,TRBJ2-2,once
TGTGCCAGCAGCCAAGCCGGGGTTCGGACCGGGGAGCTGTTTTTT,CASSQAGVRTGELFF,.,TRBV14,TRBJ2-2,.
TGTGCCAGCAGTTACATTCGGACAGGGGGCGGCTATGGCTACACCTTC,CASSYIRTGGGYGYTF,TRBD1,TRBV6-5,TRBJ1-2,few
TGTGCCAGCAGCCCCCGGACTAGCTACGAGCAGTACTTC,CASSPRTSYEQYF,TRBD2,TRBV9,TRBJ2-7,.
TGTGCCAGCAGCGTAGGGTGGTCGGGGCAGCCCCAGCATTTT,CASSVGWSGQPQHF,.,TRBV9,TRBJ1-5,.
TGTGCCACGACAGGGAGAACTGAAGCTTTCTTT,CATTGRTEAFF,TRBD1,TRBV6-6,TRBJ1-1,.
TGTGCCAGCAGTTACGGACAGGGTTTCTCGTATGGCTACACCTTC,CASSYGQGFSYGYTF,TRBD1,TRBV6-5,TRBJ1-2,.
TGTGCCAGCAGTCCGGGGGGGTCCGGGGAGCTGTTTTTT,CASSPGGSGELFF,TRBD2,TRBV27,TRBJ2-2,.
TGTGCCAGCAGCGTAGGGGGACAGGGGGAGACCCAGTACTTC,CASSVGGQGETQYF,TRBD1,TRBV9,TRBJ2-5,few
TGTGCCAGCAGCCTGGGACAGGAGTATAATTCACCCCTCCACTTT,CASSLGQEYNSPLHF,TRBD1,TRBV5-4,TRBJ1-6,.
TGTGCCAGCAGCTTAGACGGGAGTGGGGAGACCCAGTACTTC,CASSLDGSGETQYF,.,TRBV7-3,TRBJ2-5,once
TGTGCCAGCTCACGGGACAGCACTGAAGCTTTCTTT,CASSRDSTEAFF,TRBD1,TRBV18,TRBJ1-1,.
TGTGCCGTGGAGAGTTATGGGCTAGCGGGAGCAAATGAGCAGTTCTTC,CAVESYGLAGANEQFF,TRBD2,TRBV30,TRBJ2-1,few
TGTGCCAGCAGTTCAAATGGACTAGCGGGAGGGCGGGAGCAGTACTTC,CASSSNGLAGGREQYF,TRBD2,TRBV28,TRBJ2-7,few
TGTGCCAGCAGCTTAGCGAGTGGAATAGCGGGGAGGGGTGAGCAGTTCTTC,CASSLASGIAGRGEQFF,TRBD2,TRBV7-2,TRBJ2-1,.
TGTGCCAGCAGCTACCGGGACAGGGGAGGATATGGCTACACCTTC,CASSYRDRGGYGYTF,TRBD1,TRBV27,TRBJ1-2,.
TGTGCCAGCTCACCAGGATCGGGGAAGTGGGAGCTGTTTTTT,CASSPGSGKWELFF,.,TRBV18,TRBJ2-2,.
TGTGCCTGGACCGGGACTAGAGCCTACGAGCAGTACTTC,CAWTGTRAYEQYF,TRBD2,TRBV30,TRBJ2-7,.
TGTGCCAGCAGTCAACAGGGGGCGATTGGCTATGGCTACACCTTC,CASSQQGAIGYGYTF,TRBD1,TRBV2,TRBJ1-2,.
TGCAGCACCCGCGTGCCAGGGCGGAGGAACACTGAAGCTTTCTTT,CSTRVPGRRNTEAFF,.,TRBV29-1,TRBJ1-1,.
TGTGCCAGCTCACCAACTAGATCAAACTACGAGCAGTACTTC,CASSPTRSNYEQYF,.,TRBV18,TRBJ2-7,.
TGTGCCAGCAGCATTAGCGGGGGCATCACCGGGGAGCTGTTTTTT,CASSISGGITGELFF,TRBD2,TRBV7-8,TRBJ2-2,.
TGTGCCAGCAGTGAAAAGACTAGCGGGGGGGCAGAGACCCAGTACTTC,CASSEKTSGGAETQYF,TRBD2,TRBV6-4,TRBJ2-5,once
TGTGCCAGCAGCTTATCTGGGTTCGGGACTAGCGGGATTTTTGAGCAGTACTTC,CASSLSGFGTSGIFEQYF,TRBD2,TRBV7-8,TRBJ2-7,.
TGTGCCAGTAGTCCGGGAACCGGGACTAGTTCTGATACGCAGTATTTT,CASSPGTGTSSDTQYF,TRBD2,TRBV19,TRBJ2-3,.
TGTGCCAGCAGTTTATCCTACAGGGATTTTTTAGAGACCCAGTACTTC,CASSLSYRDFLETQYF,.,TRBV27,TRBJ2-5,.
TGTGCCAGCAGTGAATTCTACCGGGGGGAGACCCAGTACTTC,CASSEFYRGETQYF,.,TRBV6-1,TRBJ2-5,.
TGTGCCAGCAGCTTGGGACGACAGGCAGGCTATGGCTACACCTTC,CASSLGRQAGYGYTF,.,TRBV5-5,TRBJ1-2,.
TGTGCCAGCAAGGCAGGCCGGGGCTACACCTTC,CASKAGRGYTF,.,TRBV28,TRBJ1-2,.